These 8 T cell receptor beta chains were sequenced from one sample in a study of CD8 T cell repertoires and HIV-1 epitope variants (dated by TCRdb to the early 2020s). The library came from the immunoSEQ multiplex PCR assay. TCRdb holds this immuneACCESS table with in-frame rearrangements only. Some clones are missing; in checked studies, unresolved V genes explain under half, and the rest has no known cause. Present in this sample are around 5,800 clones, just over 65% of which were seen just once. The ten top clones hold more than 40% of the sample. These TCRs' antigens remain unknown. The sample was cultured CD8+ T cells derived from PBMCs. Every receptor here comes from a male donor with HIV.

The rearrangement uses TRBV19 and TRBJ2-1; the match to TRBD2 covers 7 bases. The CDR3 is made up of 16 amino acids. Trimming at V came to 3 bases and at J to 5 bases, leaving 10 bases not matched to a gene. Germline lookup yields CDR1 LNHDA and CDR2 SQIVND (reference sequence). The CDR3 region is CASSMAGVWMDNEQFF. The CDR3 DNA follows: TGTGCCAGTAGTATGGCGGGGGTTTGGATGGACAATGAGCAGTTCTTC.

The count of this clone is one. The DNA for the CDR3 is TGTGCCAGCAGCGTAGACACCGACAACTATCAGCCCCAGCATTTT. Residues: CASSVDTDNYQPQHF. This rearrangement joins TRBV6-5 to TRBJ1-5; D is unclear. The CDR3 loop spans 15 amino acids. The V and J ends lost 6 bases and 5 bases respectively, with 17 bases between them. CDR1 and CDR2 (germline): MNHEY, SVGAGI.

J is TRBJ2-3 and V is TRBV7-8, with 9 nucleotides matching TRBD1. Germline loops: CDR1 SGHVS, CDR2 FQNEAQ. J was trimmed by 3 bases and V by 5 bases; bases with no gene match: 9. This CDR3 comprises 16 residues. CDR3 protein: CASSLWTGARTDTQYF. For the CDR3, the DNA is TGTGCCAGCAGCCTTTGGACAGGGGCCCGGACAGATACGCAGTATTTT.

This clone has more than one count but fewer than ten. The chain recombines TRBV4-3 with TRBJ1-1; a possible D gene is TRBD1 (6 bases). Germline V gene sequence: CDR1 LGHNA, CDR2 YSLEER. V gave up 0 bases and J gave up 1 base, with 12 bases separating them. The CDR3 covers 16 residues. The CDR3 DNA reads TGCGCCAGCAGCCAAGATGGGGGGCAGGGGAACACTGAAGCTTTCTTT. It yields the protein CASSQDGGQGNTEAFF.

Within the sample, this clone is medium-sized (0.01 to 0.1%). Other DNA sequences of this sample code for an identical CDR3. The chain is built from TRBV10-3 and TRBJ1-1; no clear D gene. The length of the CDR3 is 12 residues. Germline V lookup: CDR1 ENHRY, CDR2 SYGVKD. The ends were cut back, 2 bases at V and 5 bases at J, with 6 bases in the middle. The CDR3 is CAISEGDTEAFF. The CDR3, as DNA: TGTGCCATCAGTGAGGGGGATACTGAAGCTTTCTTT.

CDR3 amino acids: CASSLGDSLYEQYF. CDR3 in DNA: TGTGCCAGCAGCTTGGGGGACAGTTTATACGAGCAGTACTTC. This chain links TRBV5-6 with TRBJ2-7; 7 bases agree with TRBD1. This CDR3 has 14 residues. Losses at the gene ends were 0 bases for V and 4 bases for J; bases not matched to a gene: 4. CDR1 is SGHDT, CDR2 YYEEEE, per germline.

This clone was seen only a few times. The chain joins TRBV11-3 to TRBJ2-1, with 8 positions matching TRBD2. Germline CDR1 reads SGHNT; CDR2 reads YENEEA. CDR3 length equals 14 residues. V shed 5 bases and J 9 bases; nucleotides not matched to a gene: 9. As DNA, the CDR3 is TGTGCCAGCAGCCCCGGGACTAGGGGGGGTGAGCAGTTCTTC. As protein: CASSPGTRGGEQFF.

CDR3 region: CASSYLGADGYTF. The CDR3 DNA reads TGTGCCAGCAGTTATTTGGGGGCCGATGGCTACACCTTC. The chain combines TRBV6-5 with TRBJ1-2; D is perhaps TRBD1 (6 bases). Trimming removed 3 bases from V and 6 bases from J, with 11 bases in between. This CDR3 is 13 amino acids long. In germline, CDR1 is MNHEY, CDR2 SVGAGI.